This T cell receptor beta chain was retrieved from a study of cytomegalovirus exposure and HLA in healthy donors. Both 60 Vbeta primers and 13 Jbeta primers went into the PCR. The assay was immunoSEQ multiplex PCR, and TCRdb's table has in-frame clones only and misses some. Counted here are about 130,000 clones, 70% to 80% occurring once; the ten biggest clones make up 6.5%. Looked up from germline, CDR1 is LNHDA and CDR2 is SQIVND (reference sequence). V was shortened by 1 base and J by 0 bases, with 7 bases between the two germline ends. The CDR3 contains 15 residues. In regard to this clone: The sample carries other DNA sequences with the same CDR3.

The rearrangement links TRBV19 to TRBJ2-1; D ambiguous. Material for sequencing was PBMCs. The sequence was obtained from a man aged 35 to 55 in good health and CMV-seropositive. CDR3 residues: CASSIGTSSYNEQFF. CDR3 sequence (DNA): TGTGCCAGTAGTATAGGTACGAGCTCCTACAATGAGCAGTTCTTC.